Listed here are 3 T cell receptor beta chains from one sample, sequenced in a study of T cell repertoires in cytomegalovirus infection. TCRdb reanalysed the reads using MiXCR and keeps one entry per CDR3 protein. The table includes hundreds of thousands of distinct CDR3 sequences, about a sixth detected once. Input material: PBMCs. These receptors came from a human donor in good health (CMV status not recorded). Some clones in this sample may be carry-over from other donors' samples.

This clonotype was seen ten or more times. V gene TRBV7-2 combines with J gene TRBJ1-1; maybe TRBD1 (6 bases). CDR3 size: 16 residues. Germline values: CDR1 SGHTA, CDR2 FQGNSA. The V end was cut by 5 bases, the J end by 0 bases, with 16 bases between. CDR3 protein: CASSRRQENMNTEAFF. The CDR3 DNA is TGTGCCAGCAGCAGAAGACAGGAGAACATGAACACTGAAGCTTTCTTT.

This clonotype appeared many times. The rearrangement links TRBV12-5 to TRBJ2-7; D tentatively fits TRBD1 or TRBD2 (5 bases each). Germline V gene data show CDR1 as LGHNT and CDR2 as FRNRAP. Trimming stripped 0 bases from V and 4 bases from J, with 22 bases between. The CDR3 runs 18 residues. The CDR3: CASGLVGRWGLGTYEQYF. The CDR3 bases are TGTGCTAGTGGTTTGGTAGGCCGGTGGGGGTTAGGTACTTACGAGCAGTACTTC.

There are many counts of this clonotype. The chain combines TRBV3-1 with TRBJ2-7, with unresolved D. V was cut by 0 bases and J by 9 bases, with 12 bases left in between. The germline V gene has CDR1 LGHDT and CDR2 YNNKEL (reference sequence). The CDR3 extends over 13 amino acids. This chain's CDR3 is CASSQESQAVQYF. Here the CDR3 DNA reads TGTGCCAGCAGCCAAGAAAGCCAGGCCGTGCAGTACTTC.